This T cell receptor beta chain was documented in a study of blood T cell repertoires in COVID-19. Study at large: Sites across the United States, Italy and Spain contributed samples from acute and convalescent COVID-19. T cells, B-cell-depleted T cells, or PBMCs supplied cDNA or gDNA.

As handled by the study authors: Amplifying reference gene primers gave estimates of nucleated cell counts. Sequencing was performed with immunoSEQ multiplex PCR; in TCRdb, only in-frame clones are kept and a portion is missing. V and J calls and clone size follow that table, whereas D and trimming were derived from the DNA. The table shows over 200,000 clones, with over 80% occurring only once. Germline CDR1 is MNHEY and CDR2 is SVGAGI. V gave up 6 bases and J gave up 4 bases; unmatched junction bases: 8. The CDR3 contains 15 residues. The chain joins TRBV6-5 to TRBJ2-5, with 10 nucleotides matching TRBD2. Sequencing was carried out using peripheral blood. The source of this sequence is a human donor in a cohort sampled during active COVID-19. CDR3 sequence (DNA): TGTGCCAGCAGGCTAGCGGGAGAAAGGGGAGAGACCCAGTACTTC. This translates into CASRLAGERGETQYF.